This TCR beta chain was identified during a study of blood T cell repertoires in COVID-19. This CDR3 has 10 residues. Trimming shortened V by 5 bases and J by 7 bases, and 8 bases separated the two germline ends. CDR1 is DFQATT and CDR2 is SNEGSKA in the germline V gene (reference sequence). Libraries were prepared by immunoSEQ multiplex PCR; TCRdb keeps only in-frame clonotypes and omits some of them. The repertoire holds approximately 220,000 clones, with roughly 80% as singletons. This TCR derives from a woman aged 70-85 years with acute or convalescent COVID-19. J is TRBJ1-1 and V is TRBV20-1; perhaps TRBD1 as D (6 bases). Sequences were obtained from peripheral blood. CDR3 region: CSAGQFEAFF. CDR3 coding DNA: TGCAGTGCTGGACAGTTTGAAGCTTTCTTT.